This T cell receptor (beta chain) comes out of a study of blood T cells in healthy people across ages. Primed by a sample-barcoded 5' primer and a J-beta primer mix, a second PCR proceeded for about 6 to 11 cycles. From the 5' RACE reads, TCRdb called clonotypes with MiXCR, one entry per CDR3 protein. The sample consists of hundreds of thousands of distinct CDR3 sequences, roughly 50% of them appearing once. Study-wide points: Naive CD4+ cells and diversity were both higher in long-lived donors than in aged donors.

Notes on this clonotype: The antigen remains unidentified.

The CDR3 consists of 17 residues. Germline V CDR1 and CDR2: SGHAT, FQNNGV. Sequencing input: blood. This sequence joins TRBV11-2 and TRBJ2-1; D unclear. Gene TRBJ2-7 matches the end of the DNA better, so the J call may be wrong. The clonotype originates from a man between 25 and 39 years old in good health. CDR3 loop: CASSLLVGVSLNNEQYF. The CDR3 DNA is TGTGCCAGCAGCTTATTAGTAGGAGTAAGTCTAAACAATGAGCAGTACTTC.